Here is one T cell receptor beta chain with its context. Assay: immunoSEQ multiplex PCR; the TCRdb copy retains only in-frame clones and omits some. The repertoire holds 50,000 or so clones, with about 90% as singletons. This sample stems from a study of blood T cell repertoires in COVID-19. Trimming at V came to 6 bases and at J to 6 bases, leaving 11 bases not matched to a gene. Germline assignment: CDR1 SGHNT and CDR2 YYREEE (reference sequence). The CDR3 consists of 14 residues. The chain carries TRBV5-4 and TRBJ1-2; 7 nucleotides line up with TRBD1. Sequencing used peripheral blood. The clonotype was recovered from a man in his 70s with active COVID-19. CDR3 DNA: TGTGCCAGCAAAACCACAGGGGAGCCAAATGGCTACACCTTC. This translates into CASKTTGEPNGYTF.